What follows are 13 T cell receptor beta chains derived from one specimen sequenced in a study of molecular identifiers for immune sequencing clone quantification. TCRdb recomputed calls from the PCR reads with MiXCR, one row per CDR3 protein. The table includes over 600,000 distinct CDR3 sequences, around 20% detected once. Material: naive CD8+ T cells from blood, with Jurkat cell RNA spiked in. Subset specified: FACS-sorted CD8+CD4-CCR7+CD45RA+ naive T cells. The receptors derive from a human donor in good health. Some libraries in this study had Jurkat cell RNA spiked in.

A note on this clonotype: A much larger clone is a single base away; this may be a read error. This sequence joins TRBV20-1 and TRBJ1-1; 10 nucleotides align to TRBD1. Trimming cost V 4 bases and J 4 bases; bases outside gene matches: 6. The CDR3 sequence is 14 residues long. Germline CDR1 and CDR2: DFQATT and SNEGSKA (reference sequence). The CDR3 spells CSATRQGASTEAFF. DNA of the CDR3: TGCAGTGCTACCCGACAGGGGGCGAGCACTGAAGCTTTCTTT.

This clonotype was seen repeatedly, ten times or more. The CDR3 protein is CSDDKQGFETQYF. The DNA of the CDR3 is TGCAGCGACGACAAACAGGGGTTTGAGACCCAGTACTTC. This chain joins TRBV29-1 and TRBJ2-5; 7 bases agree with TRBD1. Unmatched junction bases numbered 10, after V lost 7 bases and J lost 5 bases. Germline loops: CDR1 SQVTM, CDR2 ANQGSEA. The CDR3 loop spans 13 amino acids.

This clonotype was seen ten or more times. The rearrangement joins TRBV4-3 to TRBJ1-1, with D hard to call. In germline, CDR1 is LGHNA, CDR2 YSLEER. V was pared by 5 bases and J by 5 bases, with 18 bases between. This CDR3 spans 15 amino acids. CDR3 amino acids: CASSFETGGMTEAFF. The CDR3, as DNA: TGCGCCAGCAGCTTTGAGACGGGAGGGATGACTGAAGCTTTCTTT.

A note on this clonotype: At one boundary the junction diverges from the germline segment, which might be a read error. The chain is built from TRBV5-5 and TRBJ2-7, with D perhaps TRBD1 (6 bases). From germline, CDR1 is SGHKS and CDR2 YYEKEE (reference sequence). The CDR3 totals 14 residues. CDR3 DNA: TGTGCCAGCAGCTTTGGGGGCAACTCCTACGGGCAGTACTTC. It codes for CASSFGGNSYGQYF.

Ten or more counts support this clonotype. The CDR3 DNA reads TGCGCCAGCAGCCAAGTTGAAGGAGTTGGCTACACCTTC. Translated: CASSQVEGVGYTF. This chain uses TRBV4-1 with TRBJ1-2; unclear D gene. Germline V lookup: CDR1 MGHRA, CDR2 YSYEKL. The CDR3 totals 13 residues. V lost 1 base to trimming and J lost 7 bases, with 10 bases between them.

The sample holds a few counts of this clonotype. The CDR3 sequence is CASSPGTSGRAGDEQFF. The CDR3 DNA reads as TGTGCCAGCAGTCCGGGGACTAGCGGGAGGGCCGGGGATGAGCAGTTCTTC. V gene TRBV27 combines with J gene TRBJ2-1; TRBD2 aligns across 16 bases. The germline CDR1 and CDR2 sequences are MNHEY and SMNVEV (reference sequence). CDR3 length: 17 residues. V was pared by 5 bases and J by 8 bases, with 9 bases of the junction left unmatched.

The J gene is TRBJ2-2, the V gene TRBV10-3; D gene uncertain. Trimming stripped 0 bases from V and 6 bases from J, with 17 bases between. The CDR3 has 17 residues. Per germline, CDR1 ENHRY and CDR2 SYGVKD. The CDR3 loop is CAISESTLGSLPGELFF. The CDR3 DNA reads TGTGCCATCAGTGAGTCGACTCTCGGTAGCCTCCCCGGGGAGCTGTTTTTT.

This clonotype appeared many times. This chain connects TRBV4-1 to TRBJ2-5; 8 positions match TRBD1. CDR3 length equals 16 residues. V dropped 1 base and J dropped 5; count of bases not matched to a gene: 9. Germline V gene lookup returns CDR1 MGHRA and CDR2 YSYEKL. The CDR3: CASSQGPGGLFETQYF. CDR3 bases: TGCGCCAGCAGCCAAGGGCCAGGGGGCCTTTTTGAGACCCAGTACTTC.

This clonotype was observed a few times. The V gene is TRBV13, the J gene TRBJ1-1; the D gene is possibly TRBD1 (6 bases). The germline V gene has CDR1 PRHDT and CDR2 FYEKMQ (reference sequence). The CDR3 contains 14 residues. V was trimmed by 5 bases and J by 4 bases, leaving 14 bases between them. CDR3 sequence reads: CASSKGRGITEAFF. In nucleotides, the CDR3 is TGTGCCAGCAGCAAGGGCAGGGGCATCACTGAAGCTTTCTTT. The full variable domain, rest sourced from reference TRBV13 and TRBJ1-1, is AAGVIQSPRHLIKEKRETATLKCYPIPRHDTVYWYQQGPGQDPQFLISFYEKMQSDKGSIPDRFSAQQFSDYHSELNMSSLELGDSALYFCASSKGRGITEAFFGQGTRLTVV.

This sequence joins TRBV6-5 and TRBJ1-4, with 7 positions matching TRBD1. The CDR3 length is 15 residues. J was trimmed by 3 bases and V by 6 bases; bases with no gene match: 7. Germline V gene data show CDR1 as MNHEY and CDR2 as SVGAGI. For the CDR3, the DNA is TGTGCCAGCAGGACAGGGCACGAGGCTAATGAAAAACTGTTTTTT. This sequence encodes CASRTGHEANEKLFF.

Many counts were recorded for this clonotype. The CDR3 reads CASSQEGQGGYEQYF. The CDR3, as DNA: TGCGCCAGCAGCCAAGAAGGACAGGGAGGCTACGAGCAGTACTTC. The chain recombines TRBV4-3 with TRBJ2-7; the match to TRBD1 covers 8 bases. This CDR3 is 15 amino acids long. Germline V gene data show CDR1 as LGHNA and CDR2 as YSLEER. Losses at the gene ends were 0 bases for V and 3 bases for J; bases not matched to a gene: 4.

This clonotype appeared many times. CDR3 coding DNA: TGTGCCAGCAGTTTATATATAGGACAGCCCCAGCATTTT. It yields the protein CASSLYIGQPQHF. The chain uses TRBV27 and TRBJ1-5; D is ambiguous. This CDR3 has 13 amino acids. Germline V gives CDR1 MNHEY, CDR2 SMNVEV (reference sequence). V shed 1 base and J shed 7 bases, with 8 bases lying between them.

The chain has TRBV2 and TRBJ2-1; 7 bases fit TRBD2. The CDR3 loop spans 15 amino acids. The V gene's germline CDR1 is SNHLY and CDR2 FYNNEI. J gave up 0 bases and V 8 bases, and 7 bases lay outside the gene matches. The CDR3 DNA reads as TGTGCCAGCCAAAACCGGGACTACTCCTACAATGAGCAGTTCTTC. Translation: CASQNRDYSYNEQFF.